What follows are 27 T cell receptor beta chains derived from one specimen sequenced in a study of T-cell memory formation after mild COVID-19. Via MiXCR, TCRdb re-called the 5' RACE reads, giving one row per CDR3 protein. The table has under 300,000 distinct CDR3 sequences, roughly 18% seen once; the top ten hold approximately 22%. The sample comprised PBMCs or a T cell subset sorted from them (not recorded which). All receptors come from a man in his late teens or twenties who had mild COVID-19 (a few samples of this study predate the infection). Cell type and time point are not known.

This clonotype was detected only a few times. This sequence joins TRBV15 and TRBJ2-1, with D unclear. This CDR3 contains 15 residues. Trimming stripped 3 bases from V and 0 bases from J, with 9 bases between. The germline V gene has CDR1 LNHNV and CDR2 YYDKDF (reference sequence). The CDR3 loop reads CATSRGLSSYNEQFF. The CDR3 region has the DNA TGTGCCACCAGCAGGGGTCTTAGCTCCTACAATGAGCAGTTCTTC. The entire variable domain, with the rest obtained from reference TRBV15 and TRBJ2-1, is as follows: DAMVIQNPRYQVTQFGKPVTLSCSQTLNHNVMYWYQQKSSQAPKLLFHYYDKDFNNEADTPDNFQSRRPNTSFCFLDIRSPGLGDTAMYLCATSRGLSSYNEQFFGPGTRLTVL.

The V call is TRBV28, the J call TRBJ2-7, with 7 bases fitting TRBD1. This CDR3 is 12 amino acids long. Per germline, CDR1 MDHEN and CDR2 SYDVKM. The J segment lost 7 bases and the V segment lost 1 base, leaving 1 base of the junction unmatched. DNA for the CDR3: TGTGCCAGCAGTTTATACAGGGGTGAGCAGTACGTC. Its protein product is CASSLYRGEQYV.

The chain couples TRBV19 to TRBJ1-5; D is uncertain. This CDR3 is 17 amino acids long. From germline, CDR1 is LNHDA and CDR2 SQIVND (reference sequence). V was clipped by 3 bases and J by 6 bases, with 21 bases between them. The CDR3 DNA follows: TGTGCCAGTAGTATTCGGCATGGACGGAAGACGGGTCAGCCCCAGCATTTT. Translation gives CASSIRHGRKTGQPQHF.

In its sample, this clonotype was seen many times. This sequence joins TRBV4-2 and TRBJ2-5; D is uncertain. V was trimmed by 0 bases and J by 5 bases, leaving 7 bases between them. Germline V lookup: CDR1 LGHNA, CDR2 YNFKEQ. The CDR3 consists of 13 residues. CDR3 amino acids: CASSQDPRETQYF. CDR3 nucleotides: TGTGCCAGCAGCCAAGATCCGAGGGAGACCCAGTACTTC.

This clonotype has just a few counts. The chain links TRBV7-9 to TRBJ2-7; TRBD1 aligns across 7 bases. This CDR3 contains 13 residues. The germline V gene has CDR1 SEHNR and CDR2 FQNEAQ (reference sequence). With 3 bases clipped from V and 5 bases from J, the junction kept 4 bases outside the gene matches. CDR3 loop: CASSFHQGDEQYV. The CDR3 DNA reads TGTGCCAGCAGCTTCCACCAGGGGGACGAGCAGTACGTC.

The chain links TRBV12-5 to TRBJ2-1; 7 bases are shared with TRBD1. The CDR3 runs 14 residues. The V gene's germline CDR1 is LGHNT and CDR2 FRNRAP. Germline trimming cut 5 bases from V and 6 bases from J; bases unmatched to any gene: 7. The DNA of the CDR3 is TGTGCTAGTGGTCCCGGGACAGCTGCCAATGAGCAGTTCTTC. It encodes CASGPGTAANEQFF.

This clonotype was seen ten or more times. The chain carries TRBV4-3 and TRBJ2-1; perhaps TRBD2 as D (6 bases). The CDR3 covers 18 residues. Germline V CDR1 and CDR2: LGHNA, YSLEER. V was trimmed by 4 bases and J by 5 bases, leaving 24 bases between them. CDR3 protein: CASSPAGGGIGGDNEQFF. The CDR3 bases are TGCGCCAGCAGCCCGGCCGGTGGAGGAATCGGGGGAGACAATGAGCAGTTCTTC.

This clonotype was found a few times. The chain joins TRBV7-9 to TRBJ2-7, with D unclear. The V end lost 1 base, the J end lost 1 base, and 14 bases lay between the germline ends. Germline loops: CDR1 SEHNR, CDR2 FQNEAQ (reference sequence). This CDR3 is 16 amino acids long. Here the CDR3 DNA reads TGTGCCAGCAGCTTAGACGGTGGGTTCGTGTCCTACGAGCAGTACTTC. Its protein is CASSLDGGFVSYEQYF.

This clonotype was seen a few times. The V call is TRBV5-6, the J call TRBJ2-5; D remains unclear. Trimming took off 1 base at V and 5 bases at J, with 12 bases between the two ends. CDR1 is SGHDT and CDR2 is YYEEEE in the germline V gene. CDR3 length equals 14 residues. This CDR3 is CASSLFDLEETQYF. In nucleotides, the CDR3 is TGTGCCAGCAGCTTGTTCGATTTGGAGGAGACCCAGTACTTC.

The CDR3 bases are TGTGCCAGCAGGGTCACAGGGGGTTCCCCCTACGAGCAGTACTTC. Its translation is CASRVTGGSPYEQYF. The rearrangement uses TRBV27 and TRBJ2-7; 8 bases agree with TRBD1. The CDR3 is made up of 15 amino acids. Germline CDR1 is MNHEY and CDR2 is SMNVEV (reference sequence). Trimming removed 6 bases from V and 2 bases from J; junction bases left unmatched: 9.

The chain recombines TRBV6-2 or TRBV6-3 with TRBJ2-2; D unresolved. V dropped 3 bases and J dropped 5 bases, with 7 bases sitting between them. CDR3 length equals 13 residues. Germline V gene lookup returns CDR1 MNHEY and CDR2 SVGEGT. CDR3 sequence: CASSYGTTGELFF. CDR3 sequence (DNA): TGTGCCAGCAGTTATGGAACTACCGGGGAGCTGTTTTTT.

This chain connects TRBV4-1 to TRBJ2-6; D gene ambiguous. CDR3 length: 18 residues. CDR1 is MGHRA, CDR2 YSYEKL, per germline. Trimming pared 0 bases from V and 0 bases from J, leaving 12 bases between. In DNA, the CDR3 is TGCGCCAGCAGCCAAGACTTCCCCCCTGGCTCTGGGGCCAACGTCCTGACTTTC. Translation gives CASSQDFPPGSGANVLTF.

This clonotype was counted only a few times. The DNA of the CDR3 is TGTGCCAGCAGTTTATCCAGGGGGAACCAAGAGACCCAGTACTTC. Translation gives CASSLSRGNQETQYF. The genes are TRBV12-3 or TRBV12-4 and TRBJ2-5; 7 bases line up with TRBD1. This CDR3 comprises 15 residues. V shed 2 bases, J shed 0 bases, and the junction held 3 bases outside the gene matches.

V usage is TRBV7-2 and J usage is TRBJ1-2, with 7 bases that match TRBD1. The CDR3 loop spans 15 amino acids. Trimming removed 5 bases from V and 8 bases from J; junction bases left unmatched: 14. Germline V gene sequence: CDR1 SGHTA, CDR2 FQGNSA. DNA for the CDR3: TGTGCCAGCAGCCCGAAGGGACAGACAAGCTTCGGCTACACCTTC. Translating gives CASSPKGQTSFGYTF.

This clonotype was counted ten times or more. The V gene is TRBV4-2, the J gene TRBJ2-3; D not resolved. Deletions cut 4 bases from V and 6 bases from J, with 11 bases between. This CDR3 is built from 13 residues. Germline CDR1 is LGHNA and CDR2 is YNFKEQ. CDR3 residues: CASSPTLSDTQYF. The CDR3 coding sequence is TGTGCCAGCAGCCCCACCCTTTCGGATACGCAGTATTTT.

A note on this clonotype: One end of the junction fails to match germline, which may point to a read error. The chain employs TRBV7-8 and TRBJ1-2; a weak D match, TRBD1 (5 bases). CDR1 is SGHVS, CDR2 FQNEAQ, per germline. The CDR3 covers 17 residues. CDR3 region: CASSLAYRGLGPYGYTF. CDR3 sequence (DNA): TGTGCCAGCAGCCTAGCATACCGGGGCCTTGGGCCCTATGGCTACACCTTC.

This clonotype was seen ten or more times. V is TRBV5-1 and J is TRBJ2-4; 7 bases are a match to TRBD2. The CDR3 spans 15 residues. Germline CDR1 reads SGHRS; CDR2 reads YFSETQ. The V and J ends lost 4 bases and 5 bases, in that order; junction bases with no gene match: 9. The CDR3 spells CASSPPGGLQNIQYF. The CDR3 DNA reads TGCGCCAGCAGCCCACCGGGGGGTCTTCAAAACATTCAGTACTTC. Full variable domain (rest looked up from reference TRBV5-1 and TRBJ2-4): KAGVTQTPRYLIKTRGQQVTLSCSPISGHRSVSWYQQTPGQGLQFLFEYFSETQRNKGNFPGRFSGRQFSNSRSEMNVSTLELGDSALYLCASSPPGGLQNIQYFGAGTRLSVL.

This clonotype was seen at least ten times. V is TRBV10-3 and J is TRBJ1-1, with D uncertain. Germline V gene data show CDR1 as ENHRY and CDR2 as SYGVKD. CDR3 length: 11 amino acids. V was cut by 10 bases and J by 6 bases, with 12 bases left in between. CDR3 residues: CASSYGAEAFF. The CDR3 DNA is TGTGCCAGTTCTTACGGAGCTGAAGCTTTCTTT.

This clonotype was detected ten times or more. The J gene is TRBJ2-1, the V gene TRBV5-4; D unclear. CDR3 length: 15 residues. V lost 1 base and J lost 2, with 10 bases in between. Germline values: CDR1 SGHNT, CDR2 YYREEE (reference sequence). The CDR3 spells CASSLQGVTYNEQFF. CDR3 nucleotides: TGTGCCAGCAGCTTGCAAGGCGTGACCTACAATGAGCAGTTCTTC. Supplemented by reference TRBV5-4 and TRBJ2-1, the full variable domain reads ETGVTQSPTHLIKTRGQQVTLRCSSQSGHNTVSWYQQALGQGPQFIFQYYREEENGRGNFPPRFSGLQFPNYSSELNVNALELDDSALYLCASSLQGVTYNEQFFGPGTRLTVL.

There are a few counts of this clonotype. The rearrangement links TRBV11-2 to TRBJ2-3; either TRBD1 or TRBD2 may fit D (5 bases each). V was shortened by 6 bases and J by 0 bases, with 16 bases between the two germline ends. This CDR3 spans 16 amino acids. Germline CDR1 is SGHAT and CDR2 is FQNNGV. The DNA of the CDR3 is TGTGCCAGCAGTTCCCCCGACTGGGACAGCACAGATACGCAGTATTTT. Amino acids: CASSSPDWDSTDTQYF.

This clonotype was seen a handful of times. This rearrangement joins TRBV4-3 to TRBJ1-1; TRBD1 matches at 7 bases. The germline V gene has CDR1 LGHNA and CDR2 YSLEER. The V and J ends lost 4 bases and 11 bases, in that order; junction bases with no gene match: 13. CDR3 length: 14 residues. CDR3 protein: CASSRLPDRRVAFF. The CDR3, as DNA: TGCGCCAGCAGCCGACTTCCGGACAGGCGAGTGGCTTTCTTT.

The sample holds a few counts of this clonotype. With a much larger clone just one base away, this may be a read error. The chain employs TRBV7-9 and TRBJ2-3; 7 bases match TRBD2. The length of the CDR3 is 15 residues. V shed 4 bases, J shed 1 base, and the junction held 5 bases outside the gene matches. Germline CDR1 and CDR2: SEHNR and FQNEAQ (reference sequence). CDR3 bases: TGTGCCAGCAGCTGGGCGGGAGCTGGCACAGATACGCAGTATTTT. Encoded protein: CASSWAGAGTDTQYF.

The genes are TRBV5-1 and TRBJ2-5; 9 bases align to TRBD1. Germline V gene lookup returns CDR1 SGHRS and CDR2 YFSETQ. There are 16 residues in the CDR3. The V segment lost 4 bases and the J segment 2 bases; nucleotides outside the gene matches: 9. CDR3 sequence: CASSGPGQGRQETQYF. CDR3 nucleotides: TGCGCCAGCAGCGGCCCGGGACAGGGTCGACAAGAGACCCAGTACTTC.

The chain links TRBV5-8 to TRBJ2-7; tentative D call: TRBD2 (5 bases). The germline V gene has CDR1 SGHTS and CDR2 YDEGEE. Trimming cost V 4 bases and J 4 bases, with 18 bases left between them. This CDR3 region has 15 residues. The CDR3 spells CASSRGRPNAYEQYF. The DNA for the CDR3 is TGTGCCAGCAGCCGGGGTCGTCCGAATGCGTACGAGCAGTACTTC. Variable domain in full (rest from reference TRBV5-8 and TRBJ2-7): EAGVTQSPTHLIKTRGQQATLRCSPISGHTSVYWYQQALGLGLQFLLWYDEGEERNRGNFPPRFSGRQFPNYSSELNVNALELEDSALYLCASSRGRPNAYEQYFGPGTRLTVT.

This clonotype was observed a few times. The chain is built from TRBV12-3 or TRBV12-4 and TRBJ1-5; 8 bases are a match to TRBD1. The V segment lost 6 bases and the J segment 2 bases; nucleotides outside the gene matches: 6. CDR3 length: 15 residues. CDR3: CASRQGAGGNQPQHF. CDR3 DNA sequence: TGTGCCAGCAGGCAGGGGGCCGGAGGCAATCAGCCCCAGCATTTT.

This clonotype has at least ten counts. This rearrangement joins TRBV29-1 to TRBJ2-1; no firm D call. V was trimmed by 7 bases and J by 8 bases, leaving 9 bases between them. Looked up from germline, CDR1 is SQVTM and CDR2 is ANQGSEA. CDR3 size: 10 residues. The CDR3 nucleotides read TGCAGCGGCGTTTGGTATGAGCAGTTCTTC. Amino acid sequence: CSGVWYEQFF.

This clonotype was seen only once. J is TRBJ1-2 and V is TRBV15, with a tentative D call TRBD1 (6 bases). The CDR3 has 16 residues. CDR1 is LNHNV, CDR2 YYDKDF, per germline (reference sequence). V lost 1 base and J 5 bases, leaving 17 bases between the germline ends. CDR3 DNA: TGTGCCACCAGCAGAGGCGGACAGTGGGTTAAATATGGCTACACCTTC. It is translated as CATSRGGQWVKYGYTF.